The 2 T cell receptor beta chains presented below share a single source sample, sequenced in a study of blood T cell repertoires in COVID-19. Profiling relied on immunoSEQ multiplex PCR, and the TCRdb table lists in-frame clones only, not all of them. Of roughly 7,300 clones listed, about nine tenths are singletons. What was sequenced was peripheral blood. The receptor set was obtained from a human donor in a cohort sampled during active COVID-19.

The chain uses TRBV6-5 and TRBJ1-2; D possibly corresponds to TRBD1 (6 bases). The CDR3 has 15 residues. Germline values: CDR1 MNHEY, CDR2 SVGAGI. Trimming left V 4 bases short and J 1 base short, with 13 bases between. As DNA, the CDR3 is TGTGCCAGCAGTTCCTACAGGGCATTTAACTATGGCTACACCTTC. It yields the protein CASSSYRAFNYGYTF.

The chain combines TRBV3-1 (or the pseudogene TRBV3-2) with TRBJ1-4; 9 bases fit TRBD1. CDR1 and CDR2 from the germline V gene are LGHDT and YNNKEL (reference sequence). With 0 bases clipped from V and 7 bases from J, the junction kept 6 bases outside the gene matches. This CDR3 spans 16 amino acids. The CDR3 nucleotides are TGTGCCAGCAGCCAAGAGCCGGACAGGGGTCCTGAAAAACTGTTTTTT. This encodes CASSQEPDRGPEKLFF.